This TCR beta chain was documented in a study of cytomegalovirus exposure and HLA in healthy donors. The PCR ran on 60 Vbeta and 13 Jbeta primers. The method was immunoSEQ multiplex PCR; TCRdb's version includes in-frame clones alone and lacks a portion of them. This table has fewer than 250,000 clones, approximately 80% appearing once. Study findings and constraints: CMV antigen specificity was confirmed in vitro for a few CMV-associated chains. Per a later analysis, HLA-associated TCR beta chains showed more clonal expansion than other, equally common TCR beta chains.

To note about this clone: Its antigen remains unidentified.

Sequencing input: PBMCs. The clonotype originates from a woman between 40 and 50 years old in good health and CMV-seronegative.

CDR3 residues: CAWRVAGNSYEQYF. Here the CDR3 DNA reads TGTGCCTGGAGGGTAGCGGGGAACTCCTACGAGCAGTACTTC. The gene calls are TRBV30 and TRBJ2-7; 8 nucleotides match TRBD2. CDR3 length equals 14 residues. CDR1 and CDR2 (germline): GTSNPN, SVGIG (reference sequence). The ends lost 3 bases at V and 0 bases at J; junction bases unmatched: 4. The full variable domain, with the rest looked up from reference TRBV30 and TRBJ2-7, is SQTIHQWPATLVQPVGSPLSLECTVEGTSNPNLYWYRQAAGRGLQLLFYSVGIGQISSEVPQNLSASRPQDRQFILSSKKLLLSDSGFYLCAWRVAGNSYEQYFGPGTRLTVT.